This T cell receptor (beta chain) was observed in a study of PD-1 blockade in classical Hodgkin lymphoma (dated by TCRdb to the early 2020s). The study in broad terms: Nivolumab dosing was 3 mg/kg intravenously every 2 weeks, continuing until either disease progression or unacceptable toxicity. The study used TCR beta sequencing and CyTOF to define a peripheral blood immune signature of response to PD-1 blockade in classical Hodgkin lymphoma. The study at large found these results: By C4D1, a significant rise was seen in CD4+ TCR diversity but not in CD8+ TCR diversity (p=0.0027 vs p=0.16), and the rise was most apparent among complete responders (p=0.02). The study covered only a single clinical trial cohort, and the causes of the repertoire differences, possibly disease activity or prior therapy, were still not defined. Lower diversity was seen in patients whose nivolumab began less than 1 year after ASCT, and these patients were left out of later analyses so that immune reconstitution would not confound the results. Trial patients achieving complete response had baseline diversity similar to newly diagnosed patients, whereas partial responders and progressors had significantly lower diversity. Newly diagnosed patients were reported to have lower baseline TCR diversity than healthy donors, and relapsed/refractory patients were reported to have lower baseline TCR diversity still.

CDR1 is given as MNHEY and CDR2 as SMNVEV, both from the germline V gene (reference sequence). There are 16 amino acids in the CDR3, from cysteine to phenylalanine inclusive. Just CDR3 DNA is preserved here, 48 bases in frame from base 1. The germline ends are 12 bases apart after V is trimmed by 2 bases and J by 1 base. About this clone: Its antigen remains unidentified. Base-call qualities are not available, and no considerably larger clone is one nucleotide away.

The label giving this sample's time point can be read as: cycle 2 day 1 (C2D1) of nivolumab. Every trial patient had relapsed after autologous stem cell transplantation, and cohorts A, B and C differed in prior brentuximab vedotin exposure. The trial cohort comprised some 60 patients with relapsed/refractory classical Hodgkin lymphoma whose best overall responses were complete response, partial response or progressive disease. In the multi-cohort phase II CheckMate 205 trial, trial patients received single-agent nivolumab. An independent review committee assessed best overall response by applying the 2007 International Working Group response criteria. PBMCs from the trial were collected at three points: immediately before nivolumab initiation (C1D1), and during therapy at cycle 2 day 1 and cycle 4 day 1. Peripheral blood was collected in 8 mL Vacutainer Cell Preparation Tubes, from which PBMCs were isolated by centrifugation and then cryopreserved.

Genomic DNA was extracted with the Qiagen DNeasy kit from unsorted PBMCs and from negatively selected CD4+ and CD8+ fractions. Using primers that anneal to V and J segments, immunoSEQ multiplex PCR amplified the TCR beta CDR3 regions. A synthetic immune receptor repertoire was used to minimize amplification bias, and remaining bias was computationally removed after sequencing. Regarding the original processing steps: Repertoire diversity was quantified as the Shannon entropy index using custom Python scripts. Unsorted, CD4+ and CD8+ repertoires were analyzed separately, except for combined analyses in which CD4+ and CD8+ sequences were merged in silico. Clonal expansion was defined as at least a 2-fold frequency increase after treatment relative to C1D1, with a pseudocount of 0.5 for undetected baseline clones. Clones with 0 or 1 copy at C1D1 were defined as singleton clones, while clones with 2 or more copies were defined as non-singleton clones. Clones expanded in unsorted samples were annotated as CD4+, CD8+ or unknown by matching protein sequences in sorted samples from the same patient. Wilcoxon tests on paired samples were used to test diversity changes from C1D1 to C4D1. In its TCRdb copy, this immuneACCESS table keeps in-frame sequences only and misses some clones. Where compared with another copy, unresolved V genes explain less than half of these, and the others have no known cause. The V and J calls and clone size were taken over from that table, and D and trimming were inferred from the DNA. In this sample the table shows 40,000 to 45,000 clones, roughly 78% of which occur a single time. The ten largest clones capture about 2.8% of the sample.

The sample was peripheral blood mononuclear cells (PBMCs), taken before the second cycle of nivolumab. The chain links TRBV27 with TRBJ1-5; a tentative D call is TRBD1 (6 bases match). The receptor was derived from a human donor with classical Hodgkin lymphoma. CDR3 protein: CASSLGGHFSNQPQHF. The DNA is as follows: TGTGCCAGCAGTTTAGGGGGCCACTTCAGCAATCAGCCCCAGCATTTT.